This entry is about one T cell receptor (beta chain). Its antigen is undetermined. V lost 2 bases to trimming and J lost 9 bases, with 12 bases between them. Germline lookup yields CDR1 SGHNT and CDR2 YYREEE (reference sequence). This CDR3 region has 13 residues. The protocol was immunoSEQ multiplex PCR, while the TCRdb copy is restricted to in-frame clones and leaves out a portion. The data show roughly 1,600,000 clones, with approximately 98.5% seen just once and roughly 0.36% held by the top ten. Those who donated were healthy HIV-negative adults, with no recent acute infections or vaccinations reported. This record comes from a study of shared clonotypes between healthy human individuals. General study results and limits: Clonotypes not shared had lower generation probabilities than those common to all four donors. The study sampled only blood, and tissue repertoires likely differ. About 4.5% of naive CD4 clonotypes were common to four donors.

Sequencing used naive CD4+ T cells sorted from blood. Documented subset: CD45RA+ positively selected. The chain links TRBV5-4 to TRBJ2-1; D is unresolved. This clonotype was sampled from a man younger than 40 in good health. CDR3 sequence (DNA): TGTGCCAGCAGCTTCCCTGGAGTTTCTGAGCAGTTCTTC. It specifies CASSFPGVSEQFF.